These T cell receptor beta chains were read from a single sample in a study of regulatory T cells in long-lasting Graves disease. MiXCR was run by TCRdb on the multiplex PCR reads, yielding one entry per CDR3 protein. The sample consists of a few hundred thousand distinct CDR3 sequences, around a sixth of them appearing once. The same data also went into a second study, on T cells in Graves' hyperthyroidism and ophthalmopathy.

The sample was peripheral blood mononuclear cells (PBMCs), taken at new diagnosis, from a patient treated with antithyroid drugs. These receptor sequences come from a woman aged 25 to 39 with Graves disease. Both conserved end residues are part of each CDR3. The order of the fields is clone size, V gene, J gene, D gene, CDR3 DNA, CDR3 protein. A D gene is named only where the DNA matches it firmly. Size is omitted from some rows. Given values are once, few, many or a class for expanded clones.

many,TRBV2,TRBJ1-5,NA,TGTGCCAGCAGTGAGGGCTGGGAACAGCCCCAGCATTTT,CASSEGWEQPQHF
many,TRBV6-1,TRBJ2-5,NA,TGTGCCAGCAAGGTGGCCCATTCGAAGGAGACCCAGTACTTC,CASKVAHSKETQYF
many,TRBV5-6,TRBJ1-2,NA,TGTGCCAGCAGCTTGATGCTGGGCGGCGGCTACACCTTC,CASSLMLGGGYTF
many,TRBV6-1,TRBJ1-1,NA,TGTGCCAGCAGTGAAGCATTCTCTGAAGCTTTCTTT,CASSEAFSEAFF
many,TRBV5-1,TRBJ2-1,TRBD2,TGCGCCAGCAGCTTGTGGGGACTAGCGAGGGATGAGCAGTTCTTC,CASSLWGLARDEQFF
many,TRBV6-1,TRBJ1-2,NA,TGTGCCAGCGGAAGGGGGACAACCTATGGCTACACCTTC,CASGRGTTYGYTF
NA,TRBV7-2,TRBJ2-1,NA,TGTGCCAGCAGCCCATTGACCTCGACCTACAATGAGCAGTTCTTC,CASSPLTSTYNEQFF
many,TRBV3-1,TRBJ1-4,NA,TGTGCCAGCAGCCAGAGGGGTATGGTTGATGAAAAACTGTTTTTT,CASSQRGMVDEKLFF
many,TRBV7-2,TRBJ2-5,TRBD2,TGTGCCAGCAGCCCAACTAGCGGGGGTTTGGAGACCCAGTACTTC,CASSPTSGGLETQYF
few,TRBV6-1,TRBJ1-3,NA,TGTGCCAGCAGCAACAGCCGCTCTGGAAACACCATATATTTT,CASSNSRSGNTIYF
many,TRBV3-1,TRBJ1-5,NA,TGTGCCAGCAGCCAAGATCTCATAAGCAATCAGCCCCAGCATTTT,CASSQDLISNQPQHF
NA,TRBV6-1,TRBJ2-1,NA,TGTGCCAGCAGCCTCGAGTACAATGAGCAGTTCTTC,CASSLEYNEQFF
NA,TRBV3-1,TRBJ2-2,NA,TGTGCCAGCAGCCAAATGATGGCCGGGGAGCTGTTTTTT,CASSQMMAGELFF
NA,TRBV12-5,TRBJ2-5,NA,TGTGCTAGTGGGACAGCCTTCAGAGAGACCCAGTACTTC,CASGTAFRETQYF
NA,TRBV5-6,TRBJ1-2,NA,TGTGCCAGCAGCTTTTCTAACTATGGCTACACCTTC,CASSFSNYGYTF
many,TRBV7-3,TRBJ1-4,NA,TGTGCCAGCAGCTTACGGCCGCCCTTGGGTGAAAAACTGTTTTTT,CASSLRPPLGEKLFF
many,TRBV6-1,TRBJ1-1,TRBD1,TGTGCCAGCAGTGAAGGGGACAGGCTATACCCGAACACTGAAGCTTTCTTT,CASSEGDRLYPNTEAFF
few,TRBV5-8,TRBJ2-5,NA,TGTGCCAGCAGCCCCAGTGGGGGGGGCGGAGAGACCCAGTACTTC,CASSPSGGGGETQYF
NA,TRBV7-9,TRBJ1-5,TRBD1,TGTGCCAGCAGCAACACCGGGACAGGGAGAAATCAGCCCCAGCATTTT,CASSNTGTGRNQPQHF
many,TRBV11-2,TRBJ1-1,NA,TGTGCCAGCAGCTTTTTGGGACCCACTGAAGCTTTCTTT,CASSFLGPTEAFF
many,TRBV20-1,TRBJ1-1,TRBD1,TGCAGTGCTAGACCCCAGACAGGGTGGAACACTGAAGCTTTCTTT,CSARPQTGWNTEAFF
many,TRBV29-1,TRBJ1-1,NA,TGCAGCGCAGGAAAGGGGTTAAACACTGAAGCTTTCTTT,CSAGKGLNTEAFF
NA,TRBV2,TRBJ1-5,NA,TGTGCCAGCAGTGAAGACGGCCAAGGAGATCAGCCCCAGCGTTTT,CASSEDGQGDQPQRF
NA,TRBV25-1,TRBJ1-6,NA,TGTGCCAGCAGTGAAGGAGGCAGGATTAATTCACCCCTCCACTTT,CASSEGGRINSPLHF
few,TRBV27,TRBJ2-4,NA,TGTGCCAGCAGTTTTGGGGGGGCCGCCCTCTACTTC,CASSFGGAALYF
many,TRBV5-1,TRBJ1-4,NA,TGCGCCAGCAGCTTGGTCCCGGGGTTTGATGAAAAACTGTTTTTT,CASSLVPGFDEKLFF
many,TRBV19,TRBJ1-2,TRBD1,TGTGCCAGTAGTATATCGGACAGGGGGTGGAACTATGGCTACACCTTC,CASSISDRGWNYGYTF
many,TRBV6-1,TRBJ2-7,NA,TGTGCCAGCAGTGAAACGACAGTCCACGAGCAGTACTTC,CASSETTVHEQYF
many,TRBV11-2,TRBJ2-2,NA,TGTGCCAGCAGGAGGCCCGGGGAGCTGTTTTTT,CASRRPGELFF
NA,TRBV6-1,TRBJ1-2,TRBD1,TGTGCCAGCACCCGGACAGGTGGCTACACCTTC,CASTRTGGYTF
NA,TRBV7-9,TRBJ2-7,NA,TGTGCCAGCAGCTTGGGCAGGGGTTATCACGAGCAGTACTTC,CASSLGRGYHEQYF
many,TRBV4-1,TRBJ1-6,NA,TGCGCCAGCAGCCAAGACTTCACCTCCCCTACGTATAATTCACCCCTCCACTTT,CASSQDFTSPTYNSPLHF
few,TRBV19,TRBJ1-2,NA,TGTGCCAGTACTAATATGGCAGTGCCCTATGGCTACACCTTC,CASTNMAVPYGYTF
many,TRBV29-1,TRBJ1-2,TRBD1,TGCAGCGTTGAAGCAAGCGGACAGGGCTATTTGAAGAACTATGGCTACACCTTC,CSVEASGQGYLKNYGYTF
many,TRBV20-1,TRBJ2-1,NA,TGCAGTGCACTGCAGAATGAGCAGTTCTTC,CSALQNEQFF
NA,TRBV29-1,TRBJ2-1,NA,TGCAGCTACCGAGGGAGCTCCTACAATGAGCAGTTCTTC,CSYRGSSYNEQFF
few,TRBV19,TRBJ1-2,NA,TGTGCCAGTAGTATAGGCTCCCCCCGGGGGGCGGACTATGGCTACACCTTC,CASSIGSPRGADYGYTF
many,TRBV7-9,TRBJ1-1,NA,TGTGCCAGCAGCTTATTAAGTTCGGGAGGGAAGGCTTTCTTT,CASSLLSSGGKAFF
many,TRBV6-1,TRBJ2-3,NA,TGTGCCAGCAGTCCCCGGGTAGCGGAAGATACGCAGTATTTT,CASSPRVAEDTQYF
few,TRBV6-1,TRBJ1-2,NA,TGTGCCAGCAGTGAATTCGAGGGCTTAGACGGCTACACCTTC,CASSEFEGLDGYTF
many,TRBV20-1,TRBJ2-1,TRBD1,TGCAGTGCTAGAGCGTCAGGGGGCTCGGATGAGCAGTTCTTC,CSARASGGSDEQFF
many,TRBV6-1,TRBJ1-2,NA,TGTGCCAGTACCCGAGGGGTTCTGGAATATGGCTACACCTTC,CASTRGVLEYGYTF
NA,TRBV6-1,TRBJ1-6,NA,TGTGCCAGCAGCCGACAAGACTCCTATAATTCACCCCTCCACTTT,CASSRQDSYNSPLHF
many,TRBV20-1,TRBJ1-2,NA,TGCAGCGCGGAAAGGGGCTATGGCTACACCTTC,CSAERGYGYTF
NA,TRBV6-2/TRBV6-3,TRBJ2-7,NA,TGTGCCAGCACTGATACCTACGAGCAGTACTTC,CASTDTYEQYF
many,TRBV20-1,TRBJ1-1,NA,TGCAGTGCTAGATATAGCAGGGGCTCTAACACTGAAGCTTTCTTT,CSARYSRGSNTEAFF
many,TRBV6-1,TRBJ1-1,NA,TGTGCCAGCAGTGAGGCCCAGGAGTCCGATGAGGCTTTCTTT,CASSEAQESDEAFF
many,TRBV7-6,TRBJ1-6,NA,TGTGCCAGCAGAAACCCACAGGGAAATTCACCCCTCCACTTT,CASRNPQGNSPLHF
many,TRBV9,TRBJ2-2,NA,TGTGCCAGCAGTTCCGGGACTCCCTCCAAGGAGCTGTTTTTT,CASSSGTPSKELFF
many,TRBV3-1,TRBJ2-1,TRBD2,TGTGCCAGCCGGGGGGGCCTTGTCAATGAGCAGTTCTTC,CASRGGLVNEQFF
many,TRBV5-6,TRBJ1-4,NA,TGTGCCAGCAGCTTGGTCGGACATGATAATGAAAAACTGTTTTTT,CASSLVGHDNEKLFF
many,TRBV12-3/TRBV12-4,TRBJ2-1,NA,TGTGCCAGCAGTGTTGATTTCGGCAATGAGCAGTTCTTC,CASSVDFGNEQFF